This T cell receptor beta chain was documented in a study of T cell repertoires in ileal Crohn's disease. Notes on the study in general: Clonal expansions were more frequent in active smokers than non-smokers at surgery.

The CDR3 runs 12 residues. The V and J ends lost 6 bases and 4 bases respectively, with 9 bases between them. Germline lookup yields CDR1 SNHLY and CDR2 FYNNEI. A word on this clone: Antigen: not known.

TCRB immunosequencing input was about 520 nanograms of biopsy DNA per sample. TCRdb's table, derived via immunoSEQ multiplex PCR, lists solely in-frame clones and lacks some. The table has about 8,200 clones, approximately 96% seen once. V is TRBV2 and J is TRBJ1-2; D remains unclear. The sample comprised ileal tissue. The source of this sequence is an adult with Crohn's disease. The CDR3, as DNA: TGTGCCAGCAGGAGGGATGGCTATGGCTACACCTTC. Protein product: CASRRDGYGYTF.